The table lists the clone carrying this T cell receptor beta chain with many counts. The antigen is undetermined. Using RNA transcripts as the source, TCR beta CDR3 regions were amplified. HTBI primers were the set used in a first-round RT-PCR of the TCR CDR3. TCRdb redid the calling of the multiplex PCR reads with MiXCR, one entry per CDR3 protein. Of around 600,000 distinct CDR3 sequences in the sample, around 16% were seen once. Ophthalmopathy patients showed a Clinical Activity Score of at least 3, NOSPECS grade of at least 4 and duration under 3 months. PBMCs were obtained from approximately 10 ml fresh peripheral blood. Germline V gene lookup returns CDR1 LGHDT and CDR2 YNNKEL (reference sequence). Trimming cost V 3 bases and J 0 bases; bases outside gene matches: 4. CDR3 length equals 15 residues. The data belong to a study of T cells in Graves' hyperthyroidism and ophthalmopathy. Study results and limitations: Separation of ophthalmopathy from stable hyperthyroidism was achieved by a 13 V-J model.

The sequenced sample consisted of blood. The clonotype comes from a woman aged 40 to 50 with Graves' ophthalmopathy. The chain combines TRBV3-1 with TRBJ1-1; 7 bases line up with TRBD1. CDR3 in amino acids: CASSQGQRLNTEAFF. In nucleotides, the CDR3 is TGTGCCAGCAGCCAGGGACAGCGCCTGAACACTGAAGCTTTCTTT.